The next 22 T cell receptor beta chains were all read from a single sample in a study of identical twins. TCRdb redid the calling of the 5' RACE reads with MiXCR, one entry per CDR3 protein. The table records about 530,000 distinct CDR3 sequences, around 24% of them present only once. The same specimen was also included in a second study, on yellow fever vaccine responses in identical twins.

Sequenced: CD4+ T cells sorted from blood. These receptors originate from a woman in her late teens or twenties in good health.

The chain combines TRBV20-1 with TRBJ2-2; possibly TRBD1 or TRBD2 for D (5 bases each). This CDR3 comprises 15 residues. In germline, CDR1 is DFQATT, CDR2 SNEGSKA (reference sequence). V lost 0 bases and J lost 5, with 13 bases in between. The CDR3 spells CSAREGTGWTGELFF. CDR3 in DNA: TGCAGTGCTAGAGAAGGGACGGGATGGACCGGGGAGCTGTTTTTT.

This clonotype was seen a handful of times. The CDR3 here is CASSGGDSPLHF. The CDR3 coding sequence is TGTGCCAGCAGCGGTGGGGACTCACCCCTCCACTTT. The rearrangement links TRBV9 to TRBJ1-6, with a possible D match to TRBD1 (5 bases). V lost 3 bases to trimming and J lost 10 bases, with 8 bases between them. Germline CDR1 is SGDLS and CDR2 is YYNGEE. CDR3 length: 12 amino acids.

This clonotype showed up just a few times. This chain connects TRBV29-1 to TRBJ1-2, with 7 bases matching TRBD1. V trimming: 0 bases; J trimming: 3 bases; junction bases outside the gene matches: 4. CDR1 is SQVTM and CDR2 is ANQGSEA in the germline V gene. The CDR3 length is 14 residues. The CDR3 DNA sequence: TGCAGCGTTGAAGACAACGACAGGGACTATGGCTACACCTTC. Its protein is CSVEDNDRDYGYTF. The full variable domain, its missing parts supplied by reference TRBV29-1 and TRBJ1-2, is SAVISQKPSRDICQRGTSLTIQCQVDSQVTMMFWYRQQPGQSLTLIATANQGSEATYESGFVIDKFPISRPNLTFSTLTVSNMSPEDSSIYLCSVEDNDRDYGYTFGSGTRLTVV.

This clonotype was detected ten times or more. At one end, the junction sequence differs from germline, possibly due to a read error. The chain recombines TRBV7-9 with TRBJ2-1; tentative D call: TRBD1 (7 bases). Germline loops: CDR1 SEHNR, CDR2 FQNEAQ (reference sequence). The CDR3 length is 13 residues. In DNA form, the CDR3 reads TGTGCCAGCAGCTTAGCGCAGGGGGGACAAGGCACCTTC. Translating it yields CASSLAQGGQGTF.

This clonotype was observed once. The gene calls are TRBV18 and TRBJ2-7; 13 bases are shared with TRBD2. CDR1 is KGHSH, CDR2 LQKENI, per germline. V trimming: 3 bases; J trimming: 5 bases; junction bases outside the gene matches: 10. This CDR3 is 17 amino acids long. The CDR3 DNA is TGTGCCAGCTCACCGACGTCGGGACTAGCGGGATTGGACGAGCAGTACTTC. Its translation is CASSPTSGLAGLDEQYF.

In its sample, this clonotype was seen a few times. The chain has TRBV24-1 and TRBJ2-1; 9 bases agree with TRBD2. This CDR3 contains 12 residues. Germline CDR1 is KGHDR and CDR2 is SFDVKD. V was clipped by 7 bases and J by 9 bases; unmatched bases: 3. CDR3 loop: CATSPAGGEQFF. CDR3 nucleotide sequence: TGTGCCACCAGCCCAGCGGGAGGTGAGCAGTTCTTC.

The rearrangement uses TRBV7-8 and TRBJ2-2, with 10 bases fitting TRBD2. After removal of 5 bases from V and 7 bases from J, the junction contained 7 bases not matched to a gene. CDR1 is SGHVS and CDR2 is FQNEAQ in the germline V gene. The CDR3 has 15 residues. CDR3 nucleotides: TGTGCCAGCAGCGCGAGCGGGGGGGCAATCGGGGAGCTGTTTTTT. The encoded protein is CASSASGGAIGELFF.

The chain links TRBV9 to TRBJ2-2; D uncertain. The germline CDR1 and CDR2 sequences are SGDLS and YYNGEE. The V end was cut by 4 bases, the J end by 7 bases, with 11 bases between. The CDR3 loop spans 13 amino acids. Here the CDR3 reads CASSLNPFGELFF. CDR3 nucleotide sequence: TGTGCCAGCAGCCTGAATCCGTTCGGGGAGCTGTTTTTT.

This chain links TRBV5-5 with TRBJ2-6; maybe TRBD2 (5 bases). Germline V lookup: CDR1 SGHKS, CDR2 YYEKEE (reference sequence). V was trimmed by 4 bases and J by 1 base, leaving 12 bases between them. The CDR3 has 16 residues. The DNA for the CDR3 is TGTGCCAGCAGCCTGACTATATTATCTGGGGCCAACGTCCTGACTTTC. Translation: CASSLTILSGANVLTF.

The table lists this clonotype with a few counts. The J gene is TRBJ1-1, the V gene TRBV6-1; D unclear. Looked up from germline, CDR1 is MNHNS and CDR2 is SASEGT. Trimming removed 2 bases at V and 4 bases at J, with 5 bases between. The CDR3 is 12 residues long. CDR3 protein: CASSESVTEAFF. The DNA for the CDR3 is TGTGCCAGCAGTGAATCAGTCACTGAAGCTTTCTTT.

This clonotype was seen a few times. The gene calls are TRBV20-1 and TRBJ2-1, with 8 bases aligning to TRBD2. The CDR3 runs 15 residues. J was trimmed by 5 bases and V by 6 bases; bases with no gene match: 12. The germline V gene has CDR1 DFQATT and CDR2 SNEGSKA (reference sequence). The CDR3, as DNA: TGCAGTGCCCCGGTTGGGGCGGGGGGTAACAATGAGCAGTTCTTC. As protein: CSAPVGAGGNNEQFF.

The chain couples TRBV5-1 to TRBJ1-2; no clear D gene. V dropped 9 bases and J dropped 4 bases, with 25 bases sitting between them. Germline assignment: CDR1 SGHRS and CDR2 YFSETQ. The CDR3 extends over 16 amino acids. In nucleotides, the CDR3 is TGCGCCACCAAATCCGGTCGGGGAGAAGGGATCTATGGCTACACCTTC. Its protein is CATKSGRGEGIYGYTF.

The CDR3: CSASADYNSPLHF. CDR3 coding DNA: TGCAGTGCTAGTGCTGACTATAATTCACCCCTCCACTTT. The chain carries TRBV20-1 and TRBJ1-6, with unresolved D. The CDR3 is made up of 13 amino acids. The V end was cut by 3 bases, the J end by 3 bases, with 6 bases between. Germline V CDR1 and CDR2: DFQATT, SNEGSKA (reference sequence).

This chain joins TRBV27 and TRBJ2-7; 11 bases line up with TRBD1. V dropped 6 bases and J dropped 6; count of bases not matched to a gene: 7. Germline V gene lookup returns CDR1 MNHEY and CDR2 SMNVEV (reference sequence). The CDR3 spans 14 residues. CDR3 region: CASRDGTGGSEQYF. The DNA for the CDR3 is TGTGCCAGCAGAGATGGGACAGGGGGTTCCGAGCAGTACTTC.

The sample holds a few counts of this clonotype. In DNA form, the CDR3 reads TGTGCCAGCAGCTTAACTGCCCAGGGGCTGAGTGGCTACACCTTC. Translating it yields CASSLTAQGLSGYTF. V is TRBV7-8 and J is TRBJ1-2; D perhaps matches TRBD1 (6 bases). Per germline, CDR1 SGHVS and CDR2 FQNEAQ. This CDR3 contains 15 residues. Trimming took off 2 bases at V and 7 bases at J, with 17 bases between the two ends.

This clonotype was counted between two and nine times. The gene calls are TRBV20-1 and TRBJ2-1, with D uncertain. The CDR3 sequence is 13 residues long. Germline V CDR1 and CDR2: DFQATT, SNEGSKA (reference sequence). V lost 3 bases to trimming and J lost 4 bases, with 10 bases between them. CDR3: CSASRTEYNEQFF. The CDR3 DNA reads TGCAGTGCTAGCCGGACCGAATACAATGAGCAGTTCTTC.

The V call is TRBV6-5, the J call TRBJ2-1, with D unclear. Germline assignment: CDR1 MNHEY and CDR2 SVGAGI. The CDR3 consists of 15 residues. Trimming removed 2 bases at V and 10 bases at J, with 18 bases between. The CDR3 DNA is TGTGCCAGCAGTTACGCGGCGGCCCGCCCCGGGGAGCAGTTCTTC. It encodes CASSYAAARPGEQFF.

The chain links TRBV2 to TRBJ2-6; D gene uncertain. Germline-derived CDR1 and CDR2 are SNHLY and FYNNEI. Trimming removed 0 bases at V and 5 bases at J, with 5 bases between. The length of the CDR3 is 14 residues. CDR3 nucleotides: TGTGCCAGCAGTGAAGCCCGACGGGCCAACGTCCTGACTTTC. Translating it yields CASSEARRANVLTF.

The gene calls are TRBV28 and TRBJ2-1, with a possible D match to TRBD2 (6 bases). Trimming removed 5 bases at V and 7 bases at J, with 18 bases between. The CDR3 spans 15 residues. Germline values: CDR1 MDHEN, CDR2 SYDVKM. CDR3 coding DNA: TGTGCCAGCAGTCCTCCCCTCGCGGGGAGTAATGAGCAGTTCTTC. This codes for CASSPPLAGSNEQFF. Looking up the rest from reference TRBV28 and TRBJ2-1 gives the full variable domain: DVKVTQSSRYLVKRTGEKVFLECVQDMDHENMFWYRQDPGLGLRLIYFSYDVKMKEKGDIPEGYSVSREKKERFSLILESASTNQTSMYLCASSPPLAGSNEQFFGPGTRLTVL.

The chain couples TRBV18 to TRBJ2-7, with TRBD1 as a possible D gene (6 bases). Trimming removed 2 bases from V and 2 bases from J, with 10 bases in between. The CDR3 extends over 14 amino acids. Germline V gives CDR1 KGHSH, CDR2 LQKENI. The CDR3 sequence: CASSPTGHTYEQYF. In nucleotides, the CDR3 is TGTGCCAGCTCACCAACAGGGCACACCTACGAGCAGTACTTC.

This chain links TRBV7-9 with TRBJ2-7, with TRBD1 identical over 7 bases. The ends lost 4 bases at V and 9 bases at J; junction bases unmatched: 12. Germline V gene sequence: CDR1 SEHNR, CDR2 FQNEAQ (reference sequence). The CDR3 is made up of 14 amino acids. CDR3 nucleotide sequence: TGTGCCAGCAGCTCCACGACAGGGACCACAGGGCAGTACTTC. It is translated as CASSSTTGTTGQYF.

The chain recombines TRBV2 with TRBJ2-3; 10 nucleotides align to TRBD2. J was trimmed by 6 bases and V by 6 bases; bases with no gene match: 9. CDR1 is SNHLY, CDR2 FYNNEI, per germline. This CDR3 is built from 15 residues. The CDR3 spells CASSLLAGLADTQYF. The CDR3 coding sequence is TGTGCCAGCAGCCTACTAGCGGGATTGGCGGATACGCAGTATTTT.